Below, 18 T cell receptor beta chains from the same sample are listed, as sequenced in a study of OX40 agonist ivuxolimab in advanced cancers. The assay was immunoSEQ multiplex PCR, and TCRdb's table has in-frame clones only and misses some. The data hold approximately 99,000 clones, with about nine tenths observed a single time. This material consisted of CD4+ or CD8+ T cells sorted from blood, taken in a trial of the OX40 agonist ivuxolimab. Receptor source: an adult with an advanced solid tumor such as melanoma, head and neck, liver or kidney cancer.

This rearrangement joins TRBV11-1 to TRBJ1-1, with D perhaps matching TRBD1 (5 bases). CDR1 is SGHAT and CDR2 is FQDESV in the germline V gene (reference sequence). The CDR3 totals 13 residues. The V end lost 5 bases, the J end lost 0 bases, and 7 bases lay between the germline ends. CDR3 in amino acids: CASSAGLNTEAFF. CDR3 sequence (DNA): TGTGCCAGCAGCGCAGGGCTGAACACTGAAGCTTTCTTT.

The V call is TRBV5-1, the J call TRBJ2-1; D not resolved. CDR1 is SGHRS, CDR2 YFSETQ, per germline. This CDR3 is 12 amino acids long. V lost 1 base and J lost 6, with 5 bases in between. CDR3 amino acids: CASSLLGNEQFF. The CDR3 DNA reads TGCGCCAGCAGCTTGCTGGGCAATGAGCAGTTCTTC.

The J gene is TRBJ1-2, the V gene TRBV5-1, with D possibly matching TRBD1 (5 bases). The CDR3 length is 14 residues. The ends were cut back, 0 bases at V and 7 bases at J, with 13 bases in the middle. Germline V gene sequence: CDR1 SGHRS, CDR2 YFSETQ. Written as DNA, the CDR3 is TGCGCCAGCAGCTTGGTTGTTCAGGGACCTGGCTACACCTTC. Translating gives CASSLVVQGPGYTF.

The chain joins TRBV30 to TRBJ1-2; no definite D call. V lost 2 bases, J lost 5 bases, and 12 bases lay in between. Germline values: CDR1 GTSNPN, CDR2 SVGIG (reference sequence). The CDR3 spans 13 residues. CDR3 coding DNA: TGTGCCTGGAGTCCCCAAGGGAGTTATGGCTACACCTTC. Translation: CAWSPQGSYGYTF.

The chain recombines TRBV19 with TRBJ1-2; D uncertain. There are 12 residues in the CDR3. V shed 8 bases and J shed 4 bases, with 11 bases lying between them. Germline assignment: CDR1 LNHDA and CDR2 SQIVND (reference sequence). The CDR3 DNA reads as TGTGCCAGTCTGCAGGATCCCTATGGCTACACCTTC. It encodes CASLQDPYGYTF.

The J gene is TRBJ1-5, the V gene TRBV15; 8 bases are shared with TRBD1. The ends lost 4 bases at V and 4 bases at J; junction bases unmatched: 6. Germline-derived CDR1 and CDR2 are LNHNV and YYDKDF (reference sequence). There are 15 residues in the CDR3. CDR3 in amino acids: CATSTTTGGNQPQHF. The CDR3, as DNA: TGTGCCACCAGCACAACCACAGGGGGGAATCAGCCCCAGCATTTT.

V gene TRBV5-1 combines with J gene TRBJ1-2; 9 bases align to TRBD1. The ends lost 6 bases at V and 5 bases at J; junction bases unmatched: 17. This CDR3 is built from 17 residues. Germline CDR1 is SGHRS and CDR2 is YFSETQ. The CDR3 DNA follows: TGCGCCAGCACACTCGGGTCTGGGACAGGGATCCGATATGGCTACACCTTC. Protein product: CASTLGSGTGIRYGYTF.

The chain combines TRBV6-1 with TRBJ1-1; D call uncertain. The CDR3 runs to 13 residues. The V and J ends lost 5 bases and 0 bases respectively, with 7 bases between them. Germline CDR1 MNHNS, CDR2 SASEGT. Here the CDR3 reads CASSLHMNTEAFF. In DNA, the CDR3 is TGTGCCAGCAGTCTTCATATGAACACTGAAGCTTTCTTT.

This chain's CDR3 is CASSLVAGYNEQFF. CDR3 DNA sequence: TGTGCCAGCAGCTTAGTGGCAGGGTACAATGAGCAGTTCTTC. The chain has TRBV11-2 and TRBJ2-1; TRBD1 might be the D (5 bases). The CDR3 is 14 amino acids. Trimming left V 1 base short and J 4 bases short, with 8 bases between. CDR1 and CDR2 from the germline V gene are SGHAT and FQNNGV.

This clone was detected only once. V gene TRBV6-6 combines with J gene TRBJ2-7; D is uncertain. V dropped 5 bases and J dropped 4 bases, with 9 bases sitting between them. CDR1 is MNHNY and CDR2 is SVGAGI in the germline V gene (reference sequence). The length of the CDR3 is 12 residues. In DNA, the CDR3 is TGTGCCAGCAGTCCCGTAGGGTACGAGCAGTACTTC. It yields the protein CASSPVGYEQYF.

This clone was counted a few times. The chain links TRBV19 to TRBJ1-2; unclear D gene. Trimming removed 7 bases from V and 1 base from J, with 13 bases in between. The CDR3 has 14 amino acids. In germline, CDR1 is LNHDA, CDR2 SQIVND (reference sequence). The CDR3 spells CASNPTGVNYGYTF. The CDR3 nucleotides are TGTGCCAGTAACCCTACCGGTGTTAACTATGGCTACACCTTC.

The V and J genes are TRBV6-6 and TRBJ1-1; 7 positions agree with TRBD1. Germline V gene data show CDR1 as MNHNY and CDR2 as SVGAGI (reference sequence). This CDR3 comprises 15 residues. J lost 8 bases, V lost 6 bases, and 15 bases had no gene match. The CDR3 DNA is TGTGCCAGCAGGGATCCGGGACAGAACTTCGGGGAAGCTTTCTTT. Its protein is CASRDPGQNFGEAFF.

This chain joins TRBV7-2 and TRBJ2-1; no clear D gene. Trimming removed 5 bases at V and 7 bases at J, with 15 bases between. The CDR3 runs 14 residues. From germline, CDR1 is SGHTA and CDR2 FQGNSA. Written as DNA, the CDR3 is TGTGCCAGCAGCCCCAGCCGGAGCCTGAATGAGCAGTTCTTC. Its translation is CASSPSRSLNEQFF.

The chain couples TRBV15 to TRBJ2-7; D assignment may be TRBD1 or TRBD2 (5 bases each). Per the germline V gene, CDR1 is LNHNV and CDR2 is YYDKDF (reference sequence). V lost 0 bases, J lost 6 bases, and 15 bases lay in between. This CDR3 has 15 amino acids. The CDR3 loop reads CATSREGDGFGEQYF. The CDR3 nucleotides are TGTGCCACCAGCAGAGAAGGGGACGGATTCGGCGAGCAGTACTTC.

This chain joins TRBV18 and TRBJ2-2, with D unclear. Trimming cost V 2 bases and J 0 bases, with 10 bases left between them. The CDR3 length is 16 residues. CDR1 KGHSH and CDR2 LQKENI come from the germline V gene. The CDR3 spells CASSPMSGPNTGELFF. In DNA, the CDR3 is TGTGCCAGCTCACCAATGTCTGGGCCGAACACCGGGGAGCTGTTTTTT.

V and J are TRBV5-1 and TRBJ1-1, with TRBD1 matching over 9 bases. V lost 4 bases to trimming and J lost 1 base; unmatched junction nucleotides: 11. This CDR3 has 17 amino acids. CDR1 SGHRS and CDR2 YFSETQ come from the germline V gene. Written as DNA, the CDR3 is TGCGCCAGCAGCCCTATAATACAGGGGGCGCGGAACACTGAAGCTTTCTTT. Amino acids: CASSPIIQGARNTEAFF. Looking up the rest from reference TRBV5-1 and TRBJ1-1 gives the full variable domain: KAGVTQTPRYLIKTRGQQVTLSCSPISGHRSVSWYQQTPGQGLQFLFEYFSETQRNKGNFPGRFSGRQFSNSRSEMNVSTLELGDSALYLCASSPIIQGARNTEAFFGQGTRLTVV.

The chain links TRBV6-7 to TRBJ2-7, with 8 bases lining up with TRBD2. TRBV6-7 belongs to the ORF category, with a function that is uncertain. This CDR3 is built from 20 residues. Trimming took 2 bases from V and 3 from J; bases not matched to a gene: 21. The CDR3, as DNA: TGTGCCAGCAGTTACACCCTGCTTAGCGGGGAATGGTCCCGGGTCTACGAGCAGTACTTC. Protein: CASSYTLLSGEWSRVYEQYF.

The gene calls are TRBV6-5 and TRBJ2-1; no reliable D call. Germline CDR1 reads MNHEY; CDR2 reads SVGAGI. The CDR3 has 15 amino acids. Trimming removed 2 bases at V and 2 bases at J, with 10 bases between. The CDR3 spells CASSYGRSAYNEQFF. The CDR3 DNA sequence: TGTGCCAGCAGTTACGGTCGGTCTGCCTACAATGAGCAGTTCTTC.